Reported below is one T cell receptor beta chain. The antigen remains unidentified. The sample comes from a study of cytomegalovirus exposure and HLA in healthy donors. This CDR3 spans 16 amino acids. Deletions cut 6 bases from V and 4 bases from J, with 23 bases between. Germline V gene data show CDR1 as SQVTM and CDR2 as ANQGSEA. The PCR ran on 60 Vbeta and 13 Jbeta primers. The assay was immunoSEQ multiplex PCR, and TCRdb's table has in-frame clones only and misses some. The table shows 45,000 to 75,000 clones, with around 70% occurring only once. Study-level findings and limits: Sequencing likely generated an artifact that appeared as a cluster of highly shared sequence variants.

Specimen: PBMCs. The V gene is TRBV29-1, the J gene TRBJ2-3; a weak D match, TRBD2 (8 bases). The sequence came from a woman in her fifties or sixties in good health and CMV-seropositive. The CDR3 bases are TGCAGCGTGGGGGACAGAATAGCGGGGCGCGCAGATACGCAGTATTTT. Residues: CSVGDRIAGRADTQYF.